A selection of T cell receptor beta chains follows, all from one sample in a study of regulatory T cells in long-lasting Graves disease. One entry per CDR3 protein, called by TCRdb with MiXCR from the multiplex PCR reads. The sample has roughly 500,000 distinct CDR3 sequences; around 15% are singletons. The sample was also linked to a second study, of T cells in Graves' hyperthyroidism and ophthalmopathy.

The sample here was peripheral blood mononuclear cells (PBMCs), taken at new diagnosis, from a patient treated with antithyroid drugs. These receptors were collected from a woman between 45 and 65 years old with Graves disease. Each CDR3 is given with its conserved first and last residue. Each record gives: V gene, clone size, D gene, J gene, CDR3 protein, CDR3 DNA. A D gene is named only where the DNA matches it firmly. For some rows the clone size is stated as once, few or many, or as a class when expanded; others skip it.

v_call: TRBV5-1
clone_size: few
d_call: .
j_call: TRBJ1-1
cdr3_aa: CASSPGSGSNTEAFF
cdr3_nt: TGCGCCAGCAGCCCGGGAAGTGGGTCAAACACTGAAGCTTTCTTT

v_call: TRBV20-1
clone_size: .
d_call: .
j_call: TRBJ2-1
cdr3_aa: CSAPPGRADNEQFF
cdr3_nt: TGCAGTGCCCCCCCCGGGCGGGCGGACAATGAGCAGTTCTTC

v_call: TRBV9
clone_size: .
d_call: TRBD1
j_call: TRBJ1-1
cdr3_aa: CASSVTGGSYTEAFF
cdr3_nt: TGTGCCAGCAGCGTTACAGGGGGCAGCTACACTGAAGCTTTCTTT

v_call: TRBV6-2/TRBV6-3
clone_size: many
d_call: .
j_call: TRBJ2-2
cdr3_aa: CASSSLSAGELFF
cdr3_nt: TGTGCCAGCAGTTCCCTCAGCGCCGGGGAGCTGTTTTTT

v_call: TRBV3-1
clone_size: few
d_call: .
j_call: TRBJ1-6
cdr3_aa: CASSPKAGQSNSPLHF
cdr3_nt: TGTGCCAGCAGCCCAAAGGCAGGCCAATCAAATTCACCCCTCCACTTT

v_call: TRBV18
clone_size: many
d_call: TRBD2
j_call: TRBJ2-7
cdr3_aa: CASSPSGRTYEQYF
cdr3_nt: TGTGCCAGCTCACCTAGCGGGAGAACTTACGAGCAGTACTTC

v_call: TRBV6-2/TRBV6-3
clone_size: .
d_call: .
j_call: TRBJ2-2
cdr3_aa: CASRYRESGELFF
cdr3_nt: TGTGCCAGCAGATACAGGGAATCCGGGGAGCTGTTTTTT

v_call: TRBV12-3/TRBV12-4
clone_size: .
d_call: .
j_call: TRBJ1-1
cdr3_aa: CASRPTGTEAFF
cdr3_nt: TGTGCCAGCAGACCCACCGGGACAGAAGCTTTCTTT

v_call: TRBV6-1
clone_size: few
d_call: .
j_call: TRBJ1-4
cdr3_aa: CASNGQLSTTANEKLFF
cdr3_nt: TGTGCCAGCAACGGACAGCTTTCTACAACTGCTAATGAAAAACTGTTTTTT

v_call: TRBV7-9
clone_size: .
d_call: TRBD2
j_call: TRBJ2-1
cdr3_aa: CASSLTSRPSGRFDNEQFF
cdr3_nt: TGTGCCAGCAGCTTAACCTCCCGGCCTAGCGGGAGGTTCGACAATGAGCAGTTCTTC

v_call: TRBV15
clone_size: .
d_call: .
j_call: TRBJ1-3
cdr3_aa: CATSRALEGNTIYF
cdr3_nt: TGTGCCACCAGCAGGGCCTTGGAGGGAAACACCATATATTTT

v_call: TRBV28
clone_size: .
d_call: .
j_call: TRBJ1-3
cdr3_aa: CASSIHRFDRTGGNTIYF
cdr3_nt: TGTGCCAGCAGTATCCACCGATTCGACAGGACGGGTGGAAACACCATATATTTT

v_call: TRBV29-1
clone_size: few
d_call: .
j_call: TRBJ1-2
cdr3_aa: CSVEPWQRNYGYTF
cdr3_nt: TGCAGCGTTGAACCGTGGCAGAGAAACTATGGCTACACCTTC

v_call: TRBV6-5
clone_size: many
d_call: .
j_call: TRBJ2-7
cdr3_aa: CASSYSAGSVYEQYF
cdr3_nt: TGTGCCAGCAGTTACTCGGCGGGCTCGGTGTACGAGCAGTACTTC

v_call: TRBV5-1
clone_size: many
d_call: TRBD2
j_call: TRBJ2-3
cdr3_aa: CASSLGYGTSGSGDTQYF
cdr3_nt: TGCGCCAGCAGCTTGGGGTACGGGACTAGCGGGAGCGGAGATACGCAGTATTTT

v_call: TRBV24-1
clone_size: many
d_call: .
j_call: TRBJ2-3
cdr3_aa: CATSDLVAADTQYF
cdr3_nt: TGTGCCACCAGTGATTTGGTGGCGGCTGATACGCAGTATTTT

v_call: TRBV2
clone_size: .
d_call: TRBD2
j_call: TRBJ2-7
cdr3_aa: CASETPSGSFREQYF
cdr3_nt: TGTGCCAGCGAAACCCCGAGCGGGAGCTTCCGCGAGCAGTACTTC